The 14 T cell receptor beta chains in this list originate from one sample, sequenced in a study of blood T cells in healthy people across ages. Alongside a J-beta primer mix, a sample-barcoded 5' primer served in a second PCR lasting 7 to 11 cycles. One entry per CDR3 protein, called by TCRdb with MiXCR from the 5' RACE reads. This table has 1.5 million to 2 million distinct CDR3 sequences, around half appearing once. The sample taken for sequencing was blood. The receptors were sampled from a woman in her forties in good health.

This rearrangement joins TRBV11-3 to TRBJ2-3; 11 bases fit TRBD2. The CDR3 extends over 16 amino acids. Looked up from germline, CDR1 is SGHNT and CDR2 is YENEEA. V was pared by 2 bases and J by 9 bases, with 10 bases of the junction left unmatched. The CDR3 loop reads CASSLRLAGIEETQYF. In nucleotides, the CDR3 is TGTGCCAGCAGCTTAAGACTAGCGGGGATTGAGGAAACGCAGTATTTT.

The V gene is TRBV6-2 or TRBV6-3, the J gene TRBJ2-2; the D is unclear. Germline V gene data show CDR1 as MNHEY and CDR2 as SVGEGT. The V and J ends lost 2 bases and 5 bases respectively, with 12 bases between them. The CDR3 length is 15 residues. The CDR3 DNA reads as TGTGCCAGCAGTTACCAATCTCGATGGACCGGGGAGCTGTTTTTT. This translates into CASSYQSRWTGELFF.

The chain carries TRBV20-1 and TRBJ2-7; either TRBD1 or TRBD2 may supply D (5 bases each). Germline V lookup: CDR1 DFQATT, CDR2 SNEGSKA (reference sequence). This CDR3 is 11 amino acids long. Deletions cut 6 bases from V and 5 bases from J, with 11 bases between. The CDR3: CSAVRGDEQYF. The CDR3 nucleotides are TGCAGTGCGGTTAGGGGAGACGAGCAGTACTTC.

The J gene is TRBJ2-5, the V gene TRBV7-2; possible D gene TRBD2, 6 bases. V gave up 0 bases and J gave up 11 bases, with 22 bases separating them. CDR1 is SGHTA and CDR2 is FQGNSA in the germline V gene. This CDR3 contains 16 residues. The CDR3 DNA sequence: TGTGCCAGCAGCTTAGCCGGGACTGGCGGTTACGATGAGCAGTACTTC. It encodes CASSLAGTGGYDEQYF.

The DNA of the CDR3 is TGTGCCAGCAGTTACTCGGTGAATGAGCAGTACTTC. Translation gives CASSYSVNEQYF. The chain couples TRBV6-6 to TRBJ2-5; unclear D gene. The CDR3 is made up of 12 amino acids. V was clipped by 0 bases and J by 11 bases, with 10 bases between them. The germline V gene encodes CDR1 MNHNY and CDR2 SVGAGI (reference sequence).

A remark on this clonotype: Sequence at one end of the junction differs from germline and may be a read error. This chain uses TRBV11-3 with TRBJ2-5; D is undetermined. This CDR3 has 12 residues. Germline-derived CDR1 and CDR2 are SGHNT and YENEEA. CDR3 region: CANSLDRETQYF. The CDR3 DNA sequence: TGTGCCAACAGCTTAGATCGGGAGACCCAGTACTTC.

The chain employs TRBV4-3 and TRBJ2-4, with a tentative D call TRBD1 (6 bases). The germline CDR1 and CDR2 sequences are LGHNA and YSLEER. The CDR3 covers 19 residues. V was clipped by 1 base and J by 1 base, with 20 bases between them. The CDR3 bases are TGCGCCAGCAGCCAAGCCTTGATGGGCAGGCAGGGGGCCAAAAACATTCAGTACTTC. Protein sequence: CASSQALMGRQGAKNIQYF.

This chain joins TRBV20-1 and TRBJ1-5; 7 bases align to TRBD1. CDR3 size: 16 residues. V shed 7 bases and J 0 bases; nucleotides not matched to a gene: 12. Germline V gene sequence: CDR1 DFQATT, CDR2 SNEGSKA (reference sequence). Written as DNA, the CDR3 is TGCAGTGTAAGACGGCAGGGGGATTATAGCAATCAGCCCCAGCATTTT. It codes for CSVRRQGDYSNQPQHF.

This clonotype appeared a few times. The chain carries TRBV20-1 and TRBJ2-1; no clear D. CDR1 is DFQATT and CDR2 is SNEGSKA in the germline V gene (reference sequence). The CDR3 sequence is 12 residues long. The V gene lost 8 bases and the J gene lost 0 bases, with 8 bases spanning the gap. In nucleotides, the CDR3 is TGCAGTTGCAGACCCTCCTACAATGAGCAGTTCTTC. It specifies CSCRPSYNEQFF.

The rearrangement uses TRBV7-9 and TRBJ1-2; D is unresolved. V lost 1 base, J lost 4 bases, and 13 bases lay in between. This CDR3 is 15 amino acids long. The V gene's germline CDR1 is SEHNR and CDR2 FQNEAQ (reference sequence). The CDR3 coding sequence is TGTGCCAGCAGCTTAGATTTCGACACTTTCTATGGCTACACCTTC. Its protein product is CASSLDFDTFYGYTF.

V is TRBV2 and J is TRBJ2-5, with a weak D call TRBD1 (6 bases). The germline V gene encodes CDR1 SNHLY and CDR2 FYNNEI. CDR3 length: 14 residues. Trimming pared 7 bases from V and 4 bases from J, leaving 16 bases between. CDR3: CASTRDTEPETQYF. Here the CDR3 DNA reads TGTGCCAGCACTCGGGACACAGAGCCAGAGACCCAGTACTTC.

The chain recombines TRBV4-2 with TRBJ1-1; 9 nucleotides line up with TRBD1. The CDR3 totals 15 residues. Trimming removed 0 bases from V and 3 bases from J; junction bases left unmatched: 2. The germline gives CDR1 LGHNA, CDR2 YNFKEQ. The CDR3 DNA follows: TGTGCCAGCAGCCAAGATAGGACAGGGGACACTGAAGCTTTCTTT. Translated: CASSQDRTGDTEAFF.

This clonotype occurred once. A much larger clonotype is one base distant, so this may be a read error. V gene TRBV29-1 combines with J gene TRBJ2-4, with 7 bases matching TRBD1. The tail of the sequence fits TRBJ2-5 better, so the J call may be wrong. This CDR3 region has 14 residues. Germline V CDR1 and CDR2: SQVTM, ANQGSEA. As DNA, the CDR3 is TGCAGCGTTGAAGAGAGGGGGCAGGGTGAGACCCAGTACTTC. Residues: CSVEERGQGETQYF.

The chain has TRBV7-3 and TRBJ2-5, with TRBD2 matching over 13 bases. The germline gives CDR1 SGHTA, CDR2 FQGTGA. The CDR3 spans 17 residues. The V gene end was trimmed by 5 bases and the J gene end by 1 base; junction bases not matched to a gene: 7. The CDR3 region is CASSEPRTSGGQETQYF. CDR3 DNA sequence: TGTGCCAGCAGCGAACCGAGGACTAGCGGGGGCCAAGAGACCCAGTACTTC.